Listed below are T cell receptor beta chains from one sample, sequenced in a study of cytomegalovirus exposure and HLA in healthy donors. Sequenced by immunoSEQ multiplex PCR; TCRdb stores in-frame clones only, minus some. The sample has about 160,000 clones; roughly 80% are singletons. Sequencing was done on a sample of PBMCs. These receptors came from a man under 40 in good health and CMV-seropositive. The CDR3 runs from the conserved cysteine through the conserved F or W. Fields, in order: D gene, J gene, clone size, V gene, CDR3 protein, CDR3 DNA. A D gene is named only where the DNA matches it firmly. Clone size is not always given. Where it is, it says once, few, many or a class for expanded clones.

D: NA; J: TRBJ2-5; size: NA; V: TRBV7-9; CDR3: CASRPSKETQYF; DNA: TGTGCCAGCCGCCCCTCTAAAGAGACCCAGTACTTC
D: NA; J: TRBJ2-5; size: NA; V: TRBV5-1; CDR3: CASSWGPSQETQYF; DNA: TGCGCCAGCAGCTGGGGGCCATCGCAAGAGACCCAGTACTTC
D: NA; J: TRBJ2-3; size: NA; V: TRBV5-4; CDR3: CASSLGLGFTDTQYF; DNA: TGTGCCAGCAGCTTGGGACTAGGCTTCACAGATACGCAGTATTTT
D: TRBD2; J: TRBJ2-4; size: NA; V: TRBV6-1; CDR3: CASSEVASGGRAPIQYF; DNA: TGTGCCAGCAGTGAAGTGGCTAGCGGGGGGCGGGCCCCCATTCAGTACTTC
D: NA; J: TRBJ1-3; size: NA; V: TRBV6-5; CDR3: CASRPRGPGNTIYF; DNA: TGTGCCAGCCGTCCTAGGGGTCCTGGAAACACCATATATTTT
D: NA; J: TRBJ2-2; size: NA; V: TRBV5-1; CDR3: CASSLRGNTGELFF; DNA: TGCGCCAGCAGCTTGAGAGGTAACACCGGGGAGCTGTTTTTT
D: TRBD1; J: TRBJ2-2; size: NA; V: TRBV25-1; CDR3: CASGTGALTGELFF; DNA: TGTGCCAGCGGGACAGGGGCCTTAACCGGGGAGCTGTTTTTT
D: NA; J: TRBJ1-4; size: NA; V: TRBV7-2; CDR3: CASSFFNEKLFF; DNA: TGTGCCAGCAGCTTCTTTAATGAAAAACTGTTTTTT
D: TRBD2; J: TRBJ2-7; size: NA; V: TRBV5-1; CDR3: CASSLDAGGLYEQYF; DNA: TGCGCCAGCAGCTTGGACGCGGGGGGACTCTACGAGCAGTACTTC
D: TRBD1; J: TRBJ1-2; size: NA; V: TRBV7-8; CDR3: CASSSGQTNYGYTF; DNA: TGTGCCAGCAGCTCGGGACAGACAAACTATGGCTACACCTTC
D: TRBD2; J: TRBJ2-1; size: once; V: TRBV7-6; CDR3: CAAGDNEQFF; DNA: TGTGCCGCGGGGGACAATGAGCAGTTCTTC
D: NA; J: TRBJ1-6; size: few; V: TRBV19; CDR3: CAIFQGTVSPLHF; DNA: TGTGCCATTTTTCAGGGTACGGTTTCACCCCTCCACTTT
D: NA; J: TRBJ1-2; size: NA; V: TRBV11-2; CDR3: CASSLARGNYGYTF; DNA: TGTGCCAGCAGCTTAGCGCGGGGTAACTATGGCTACACCTTC
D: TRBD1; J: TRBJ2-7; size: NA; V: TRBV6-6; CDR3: CASSPLWTGSYEQYF; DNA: TGTGCCAGCAGTCCACTTTGGACAGGTTCCTACGAGCAGTACTTC
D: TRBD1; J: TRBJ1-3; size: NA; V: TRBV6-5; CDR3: CASSYDRGTGNTIYF; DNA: TGTGCCAGCAGTTACGACAGGGGTACTGGAAACACCATATATTTT
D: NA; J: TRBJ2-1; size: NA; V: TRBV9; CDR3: CASSVGTPTANEQFF; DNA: TGTGCCAGCAGCGTCGGGACTCCTACCGCCAATGAGCAGTTCTTC